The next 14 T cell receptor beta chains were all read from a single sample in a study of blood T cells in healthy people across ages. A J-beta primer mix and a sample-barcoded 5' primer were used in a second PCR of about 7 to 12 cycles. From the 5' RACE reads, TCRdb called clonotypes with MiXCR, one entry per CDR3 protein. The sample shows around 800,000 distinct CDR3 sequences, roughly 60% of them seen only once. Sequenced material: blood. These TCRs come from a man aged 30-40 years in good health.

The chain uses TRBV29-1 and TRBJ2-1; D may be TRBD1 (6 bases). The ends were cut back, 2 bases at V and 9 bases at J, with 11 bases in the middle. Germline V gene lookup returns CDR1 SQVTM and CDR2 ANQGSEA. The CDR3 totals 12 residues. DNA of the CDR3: TGCAGCGTTGAACCTGGGGGCGTTGAGCAGTTCTTC. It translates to CSVEPGGVEQFF.

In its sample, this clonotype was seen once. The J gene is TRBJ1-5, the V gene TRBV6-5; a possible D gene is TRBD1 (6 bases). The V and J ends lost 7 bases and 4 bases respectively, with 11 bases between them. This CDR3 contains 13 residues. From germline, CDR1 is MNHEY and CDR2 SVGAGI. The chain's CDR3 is CASTTGPNQPQHF. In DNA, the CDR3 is TGTGCCAGCACGACAGGTCCAAATCAGCCCCAGCATTTT.

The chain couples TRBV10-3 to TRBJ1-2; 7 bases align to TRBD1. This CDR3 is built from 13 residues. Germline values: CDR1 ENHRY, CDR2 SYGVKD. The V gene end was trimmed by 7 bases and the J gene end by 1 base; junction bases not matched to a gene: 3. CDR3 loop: CAITQGGNYGYTF. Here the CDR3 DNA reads TGTGCCATCACCCAGGGGGGTAACTATGGCTACACCTTC.

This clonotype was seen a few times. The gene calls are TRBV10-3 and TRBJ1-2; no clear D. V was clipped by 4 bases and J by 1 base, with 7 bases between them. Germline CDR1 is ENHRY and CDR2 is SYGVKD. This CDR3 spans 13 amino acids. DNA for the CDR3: TGTGCCATCAGTGGGCGGAATAACTATGGCTACACCTTC. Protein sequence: CAISGRNNYGYTF.

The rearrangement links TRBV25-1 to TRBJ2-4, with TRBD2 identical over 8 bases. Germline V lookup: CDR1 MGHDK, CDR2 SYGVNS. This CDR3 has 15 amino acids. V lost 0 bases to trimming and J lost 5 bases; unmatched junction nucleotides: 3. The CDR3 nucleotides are TGTGCCAGCAGTGAATACACTAGCGGAGAAAACATTCAGTACTTC. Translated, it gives CASSEYTSGENIQYF.

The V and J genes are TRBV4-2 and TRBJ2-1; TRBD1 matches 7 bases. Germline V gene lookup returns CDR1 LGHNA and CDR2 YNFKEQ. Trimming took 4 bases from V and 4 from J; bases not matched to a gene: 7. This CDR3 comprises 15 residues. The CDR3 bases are TGTGCCAGCAGCCCAGACAGGGCCCATTACAATGAGCAGTTCTTC. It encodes CASSPDRAHYNEQFF.

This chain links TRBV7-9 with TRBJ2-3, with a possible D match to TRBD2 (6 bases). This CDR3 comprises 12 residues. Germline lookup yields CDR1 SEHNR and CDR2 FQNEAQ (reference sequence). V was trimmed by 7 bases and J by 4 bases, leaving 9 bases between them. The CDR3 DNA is TGTGCCAGCAACCGCGGGGCAGATACGCAGTATTTT. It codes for CASNRGADTQYF.

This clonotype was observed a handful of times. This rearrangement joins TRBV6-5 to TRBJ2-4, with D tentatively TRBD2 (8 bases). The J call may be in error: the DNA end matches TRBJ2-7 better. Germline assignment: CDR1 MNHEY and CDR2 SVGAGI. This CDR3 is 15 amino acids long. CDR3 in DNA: TGTGCCAGCAGAATACGGGAGGGGGCCTCCTACGAGCAGTACTTC. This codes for CASRIREGASYEQYF.

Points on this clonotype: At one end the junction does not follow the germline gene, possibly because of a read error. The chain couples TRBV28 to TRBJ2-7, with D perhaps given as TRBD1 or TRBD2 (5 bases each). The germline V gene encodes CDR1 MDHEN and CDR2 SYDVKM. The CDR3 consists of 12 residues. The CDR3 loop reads CASTLGTDEQYF. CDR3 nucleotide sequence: TGTGCCAGCACTTTAGGGACGGACGAGCAGTACTTC.

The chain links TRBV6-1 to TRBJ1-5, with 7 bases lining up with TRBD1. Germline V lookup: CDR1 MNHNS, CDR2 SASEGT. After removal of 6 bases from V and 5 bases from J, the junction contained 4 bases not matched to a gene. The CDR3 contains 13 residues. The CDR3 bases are TGTGCCAGCAGCAAGGGGACAGATCAGCCCCAGCATTTT. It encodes CASSKGTDQPQHF.

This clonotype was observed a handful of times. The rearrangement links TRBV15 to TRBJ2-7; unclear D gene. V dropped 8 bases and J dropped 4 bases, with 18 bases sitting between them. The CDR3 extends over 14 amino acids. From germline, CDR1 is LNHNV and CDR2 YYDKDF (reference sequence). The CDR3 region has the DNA TGTGCCACCGGCGGAAGTTTAAGCCGGTACGAGCAGTACTTC. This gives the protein CATGGSLSRYEQYF.

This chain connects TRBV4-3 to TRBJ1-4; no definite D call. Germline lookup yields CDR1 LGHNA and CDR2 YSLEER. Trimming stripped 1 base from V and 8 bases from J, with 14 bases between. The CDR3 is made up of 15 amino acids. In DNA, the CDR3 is TGCGCCAGCAGCCAAGGCACAGCTTATGAAGAAAAACTGTTTTTT. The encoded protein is CASSQGTAYEEKLFF.

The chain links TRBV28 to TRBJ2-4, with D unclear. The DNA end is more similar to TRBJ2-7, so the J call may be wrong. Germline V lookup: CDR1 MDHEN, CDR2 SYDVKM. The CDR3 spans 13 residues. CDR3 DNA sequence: TGTGCCAGCGGCCAGGCCGATTCCTACGAGCAGTACTTC. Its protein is CASGQADSYEQYF.

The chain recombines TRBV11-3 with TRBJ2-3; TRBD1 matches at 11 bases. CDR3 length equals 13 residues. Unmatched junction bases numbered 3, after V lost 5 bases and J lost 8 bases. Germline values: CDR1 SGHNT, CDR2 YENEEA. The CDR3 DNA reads TGTGCCAGCAGCGTCGGGACAGGGGGTACGCAGTATTTT. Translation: CASSVGTGGTQYF. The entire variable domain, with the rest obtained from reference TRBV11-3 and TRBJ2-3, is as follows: EAGVVQSPRYKIIEKKQPVAFWCNPISGHNTLYWYLQNLGQGPELLIRYENEEAVDDSQLPKDRFSAERLKGVDSTLKIQPAELGDSAVYLCASSVGTGGTQYFGPGTRLTVL.